What follows are 31 T cell receptor beta chains derived from one specimen sequenced in a study of CD8+ T cells in alopecia areata. After isolation, RNA underwent reverse transcription to generate cDNA as the sequencing template. TCRdb's copy holds only in-frame clones and misses some; the assay was immunoSEQ multiplex PCR. The table includes about 130,000 clones, around half detected once. The sample's treatment: oral pan-JAK inhibitor, 5-10 mg twice daily. The sequences come from CD8+ T cells sorted from blood, collected at week 4, from a patient treated with tofacitinib. Receptor source: a human donor with alopecia areata.

This clone was seen a few times. The CDR3 loop is CASRSTVKLFF. DNA of the CDR3: TGTGCCAGCAGGAGCACAGTTAAACTGTTTTTT. The chain is built from TRBV11-2 and TRBJ1-4; D not resolved. Germline V gene lookup returns CDR1 SGHAT and CDR2 FQNNGV. Trimming cost V 6 bases and J 11 bases, with 10 bases left between them. The CDR3 is 11 amino acids.

This clone was picked up a small number of times. V gene TRBV4-3 combines with J gene TRBJ1-1; maybe TRBD1 (5 bases). Trimming left V 3 bases short and J 1 base short, with 9 bases between. The CDR3 covers 14 residues. Germline V gene data show CDR1 as LGHNA and CDR2 as YSLEER. The CDR3 sequence is CASSQGQGNTEAFF. CDR3 nucleotides: TGCGCCAGCAGCCAGGGGCAGGGGAACACTGAAGCTTTCTTT.

The chain is built from TRBV7-9 and TRBJ2-7; 7 bases line up with TRBD1. The CDR3 totals 12 residues. Germline values: CDR1 SEHNR, CDR2 FQNEAQ (reference sequence). After removal of 5 bases from V and 5 bases from J, the junction contained 3 bases not matched to a gene. Here the CDR3 reads CASSHGQDEQYF. The CDR3 DNA reads as TGTGCCAGCAGCCACGGACAGGACGAGCAGTACTTC.

The chain recombines TRBV27 with TRBJ1-2; D uncertain. The CDR3 is 14 amino acids. Trimming took 2 bases from V and 8 from J, leaving 15 bases between them. Germline CDR1 MNHEY, CDR2 SMNVEV (reference sequence). The CDR3 sequence is CASSLGPSVWGYTF. CDR3 nucleotide sequence: TGTGCCAGCAGTTTAGGCCCCTCGGTGTGGGGCTACACCTTC.

This clone was seen a few times. The J gene is TRBJ1-2, the V gene TRBV5-6; 10 bases are shared with TRBD1. Germline CDR1 SGHDT, CDR2 YYEEEE. Unmatched junction bases numbered 5, after V lost 3 bases and J lost 6 bases. This CDR3 has 14 amino acids. CDR3 sequence: CASSSSDRGDGYTF. The CDR3 DNA reads TGTGCCAGCAGCTCCTCGGACAGGGGGGATGGCTACACCTTC.

The chain is built from TRBV4-1 and TRBJ1-2, with 7 bases matching TRBD1. The CDR3 consists of 13 residues. CDR1 MGHRA and CDR2 YSYEKL come from the germline V gene. V dropped 6 bases and J dropped 5; count of bases not matched to a gene: 6. Here the CDR3 reads CASRRTGAYGYTF. The CDR3 DNA is TGCGCCAGCAGACGAACAGGGGCTTATGGCTACACCTTC.

The genes are TRBV2 and TRBJ2-6, with D possibly being TRBD1 (6 bases). Germline V gene lookup returns CDR1 SNHLY and CDR2 FYNNEI. The CDR3 spans 17 residues. Between the trimmed V and J ends, which lost 6 bases and 0 bases, there was a span of 15 bases. CDR3 sequence (DNA): TGTGCCAGCAGGGACAGCCCACCCCTCTCTGGGGCCAACGTCCTGACTTTC. Translation gives CASRDSPPLSGANVLTF.

This clone has a single count. CDR3 nucleotide sequence: TGTGCCTGGGGGACGGAATCCTACGAGCAGTACTTC. Amino acids: CAWGTESYEQYF. J is TRBJ2-7 and V is TRBV30; the D call may be TRBD1 or TRBD2 (5 bases each). Trimming cost V 5 bases and J 1 base, with 9 bases left between them. Germline V gene lookup returns CDR1 GTSNPN and CDR2 SVGIG (reference sequence). This CDR3 has 12 residues.

The CDR3: CASSSEGGYTDTQYF. DNA of the CDR3: TGTGCCAGCAGCTCCGAGGGCGGTTACACAGATACGCAGTATTTT. The V gene is TRBV5-6, the J gene TRBJ2-3; D may be TRBD2 (5 bases). Trimming took off 3 bases at V and 2 bases at J, with 13 bases between the two ends. Germline V gene lookup returns CDR1 SGHDT and CDR2 YYEEEE. The CDR3 has 15 amino acids.

The chain has TRBV13 and TRBJ2-7, with 9 positions matching TRBD2. CDR1 is PRHDT, CDR2 FYEKMQ, per germline (reference sequence). The length of the CDR3 is 16 residues. With V trimmed by 5 bases and J by 2 bases, 10 bases remained unmatched. This CDR3 is CASSPEGSGGPYEQYF. CDR3 nucleotide sequence: TGTGCCAGCAGCCCTGAAGGTAGCGGGGGTCCCTACGAGCAGTACTTC.

The rearrangement links TRBV6-6 to TRBJ2-1; D unresolved. The germline V gene encodes CDR1 MNHNY and CDR2 SVGAGI (reference sequence). This CDR3 comprises 14 residues. Deletions cut 0 bases from V and 5 bases from J, with 8 bases between. The CDR3 sequence is CASSYSLPDNEQFF. CDR3 bases: TGTGCCAGCAGTTACTCTCTACCCGACAATGAGCAGTTCTTC.

In its sample, this clone was seen once. This chain connects TRBV30 to TRBJ1-4, with no clear D. The CDR3 length is 12 residues. Looked up from germline, CDR1 is GTSNPN and CDR2 is SVGIG (reference sequence). V was shortened by 4 bases and J by 4 bases, with 7 bases between the two germline ends. The CDR3 protein is CAWTQLNEKLFF. The CDR3 DNA is TGTGCCTGGACACAGCTTAATGAAAAACTGTTTTTT.

This clone was recorded at least ten times. The chain couples TRBV5-6 to TRBJ2-7; 10 nucleotides align to TRBD1. V shed 4 bases and J 3 bases; nucleotides not matched to a gene: 13. In germline, CDR1 is SGHDT, CDR2 YYEEEE. This CDR3 spans 17 amino acids. The CDR3 nucleotides are TGTGCCAGCAGCGGGACGTTCCCGGGACAGGGGTACTACGAGCAGTACTTC. Amino acids: CASSGTFPGQGYYEQYF. Complete variable domain (other parts from reference TRBV5-6 and TRBJ2-7): DAGVTQSPTHLIKTRGQQVTLRCSPKSGHDTVSWYQQALGQGPQFIFQYYEEEERQRGNFPDRFSGHQFPNYSSELNVNALLLGDSALYLCASSGTFPGQGYYEQYFGPGTRLTVT.

This clone was seen a few times. This chain connects TRBV29-1 to TRBJ2-3; 10 nucleotides align to TRBD2. V shed 8 bases, J shed 0 bases, and the junction held 8 bases outside the gene matches. Germline CDR1 is SQVTM and CDR2 is ANQGSEA. The CDR3 has 15 residues. CDR3 region: CSLQLAGESTDTQYF. The CDR3 DNA follows: TGCAGCCTTCAGCTAGCGGGGGAGAGCACAGATACGCAGTATTTT.

The rearrangement joins TRBV13 to TRBJ1-1; 9 bases fit TRBD1. Trimming took 4 bases from V and 11 from J; bases not matched to a gene: 8. Germline-derived CDR1 and CDR2 are PRHDT and FYEKMQ (reference sequence). CDR3 length equals 13 residues. CDR3 in amino acids: CASSYLQGAGAFF. Here the CDR3 DNA reads TGTGCCAGCAGCTACTTACAGGGGGCGGGGGCTTTCTTT.

The rearrangement uses TRBV10-3 and TRBJ2-5, with 7 positions matching TRBD1. Trimming at V came to 10 bases and at J to 5 bases, leaving 13 bases not matched to a gene. There are 14 residues in the CDR3. Germline lookup yields CDR1 ENHRY and CDR2 SYGVKD. The CDR3 DNA reads TGTGCCACCGCCGAGGAGACAGGGTATGAGACCCAGTACTTC. It yields the protein CATAEETGYETQYF.

The CDR3 sequence is CASSFASGGRDEQFF. The CDR3 DNA is TGTGCCAGCAGCTTCGCTAGCGGGGGTAGGGATGAGCAGTTCTTC. This sequence joins TRBV7-9 and TRBJ2-1; 10 nucleotides agree with TRBD2. The CDR3 extends over 15 amino acids. Looked up from germline, CDR1 is SEHNR and CDR2 is FQNEAQ (reference sequence). J lost 8 bases, V lost 3 bases, and 7 bases had no gene match.

The chain couples TRBV7-9 to TRBJ1-1; D remains unclear. V dropped 8 bases and J dropped 4 bases, with 8 bases sitting between them. The CDR3 length is 11 residues. Germline loops: CDR1 SEHNR, CDR2 FQNEAQ (reference sequence). The CDR3 reads CASPEGTEAFF. Written as DNA, the CDR3 is TGTGCCAGCCCGGAGGGCACTGAAGCTTTCTTT. The full variable domain, completed using reference TRBV7-9 and TRBJ1-1, is DTGVSQNPRHKITKRGQNVTFRCDPISEHNRLYWYRQTLGQGPEFLTYFQNEAQLEKSRLLSDRFSAERPKGSFSTLEIQRTEQGDSAMYLCASPEGTEAFFGQGTRLTVV.

This clone appeared a single time. The chain joins TRBV6-6 to TRBJ2-5; D is possibly TRBD2 (6 bases). Trimming left V 0 bases short and J 5 bases short, with 10 bases between. Germline V gene data show CDR1 as MNHNY and CDR2 as SVGAGI (reference sequence). The CDR3 extends over 14 amino acids. CDR3 amino acids: CASSYSGEEETQYF. The DNA of the CDR3 is TGTGCCAGCAGTTACTCGGGGGAGGAGGAGACCCAGTACTTC.

A few counts support this clone. The genes are TRBV29-1 and TRBJ1-2, with unresolved D. The CDR3 extends over 12 amino acids. Germline CDR1 SQVTM, CDR2 ANQGSEA. V lost 6 bases, J lost 0 bases, and 8 bases lay in between. In DNA form, the CDR3 reads TGCAGCGTCCTCTCTCCTAACTATGGCTACACCTTC. Translating it yields CSVLSPNYGYTF.

This clone was seen a few times. V gene TRBV7-8 combines with J gene TRBJ2-5; TRBD1 matches 7 bases. The CDR3 length is 15 residues. Germline CDR1 reads SGHVS; CDR2 reads FQNEAQ. V gave up 3 bases and J gave up 2 bases; unmatched junction bases: 6. CDR3 in amino acids: CASSFRDRSQETQYF. As DNA, the CDR3 is TGTGCCAGCAGCTTCCGGGACAGAAGTCAAGAGACCCAGTACTTC.

The rearrangement links TRBV30 to TRBJ2-6; perhaps TRBD2 as D (5 bases). Trimming left V 4 bases short and J 1 base short, with 17 bases between. Germline V gene lookup returns CDR1 GTSNPN and CDR2 SVGIG (reference sequence). This CDR3 spans 17 amino acids. The CDR3 reads CAWTLRAPVSGANVLTF. The CDR3 nucleotides read TGTGCCTGGACTCTGAGGGCTCCCGTTTCTGGGGCCAACGTCCTGACTTTC.

V and J are TRBV5-6 and TRBJ1-2; D ambiguous. The CDR3 contains 14 residues. Germline CDR1 and CDR2: SGHDT and YYEEEE. Trimming left V 0 bases short and J 8 bases short, with 14 bases between. The CDR3 coding sequence is TGTGCCAGCAGCTTGGAGGGCTCAAGCTTGGGCTACACCTTC. Translated, it gives CASSLEGSSLGYTF.

The chain uses TRBV27 and TRBJ1-2; 8 bases line up with TRBD1. The ends lost 4 bases at V and 4 bases at J; junction bases unmatched: 11. This CDR3 has 16 amino acids. Germline lookup yields CDR1 MNHEY and CDR2 SMNVEV (reference sequence). CDR3 bases: TGTGCCAGCAGTTCCCACCCGACAGGGGCTCTCTATGGCTACACCTTC. Protein: CASSSHPTGALYGYTF.

The chain links TRBV28 to TRBJ1-5; a weak D match, TRBD1 (5 bases). CDR3 length equals 14 residues. Germline V gene lookup returns CDR1 MDHEN and CDR2 SYDVKM. V shed 5 bases and J shed 3 bases, with 11 bases lying between them. The CDR3 here is CASSRDSFNQPQHF. The CDR3 DNA follows: TGTGCCAGCAGTCGCGACAGCTTCAATCAGCCCCAGCATTTT.

The chain couples TRBV29-1 to TRBJ2-2; D unresolved. Germline V gene lookup returns CDR1 SQVTM and CDR2 ANQGSEA. V was trimmed by 4 bases and J by 0 bases, leaving 9 bases between them. The CDR3 has 14 residues. CDR3 bases: TGCAGCGTTGTCGACACATCGAACACCGGGGAGCTGTTTTTT. It is translated as CSVVDTSNTGELFF.

Only a few counts were recorded for this clone. The V call is TRBV29-1, the J call TRBJ1-2; possible D gene TRBD1, 5 bases. Trimming took off 0 bases at V and 1 base at J, with 12 bases between the two ends. The CDR3 totals 15 residues. Germline CDR1 is SQVTM and CDR2 is ANQGSEA. DNA of the CDR3: TGCAGCGTTGAAGAGGTGAAGGGGCTTAACTATGGCTACACCTTC. Its protein product is CSVEEVKGLNYGYTF.

This chain joins TRBV6-6 and TRBJ2-3; 8 bases are a match to TRBD2. Germline V gives CDR1 MNHNY, CDR2 SVGAGI (reference sequence). The length of the CDR3 is 13 residues. The trim removed 8 bases at V and 4 bases at J, leaving 5 bases unmatched. Here the CDR3 reads CASSGGGSDTQYF. In DNA form, the CDR3 reads TGTGCCAGCTCTGGCGGGGGGTCAGATACGCAGTATTTT.

This chain links TRBV30 with TRBJ1-1; 7 nucleotides agree with TRBD1. The trim removed 3 bases at V and 0 bases at J, leaving 7 bases unmatched. CDR3 size: 15 residues. Germline lookup yields CDR1 GTSNPN and CDR2 SVGIG (reference sequence). DNA of the CDR3: TGTGCCTGGAGGGGGACAGACGGTATGAACACTGAAGCTTTCTTT. It translates to CAWRGTDGMNTEAFF.

In its sample, this clone was seen many times. The chain carries TRBV6-4 and TRBJ2-1; D may be TRBD2 (6 bases). The CDR3 consists of 13 residues. The V end was cut by 4 bases, the J end by 4 bases, with 8 bases between. Germline values: CDR1 MRHNA, CDR2 SNTAGT. This CDR3 is CASSVTSYNEQFF. In nucleotides, the CDR3 is TGTGCCAGCAGTGTGACTAGTTACAATGAGCAGTTCTTC.

The chain recombines TRBV6-5 with TRBJ2-7; D not resolved. The V end was cut by 8 bases, the J end by 3 bases, with 8 bases between. The CDR3 runs to 11 residues. Germline V lookup: CDR1 MNHEY, CDR2 SVGAGI. CDR3 nucleotide sequence: TGTGCCAGCCACGACGGCTACGAGCAGTACTTC. It translates to CASHDGYEQYF.